Sequencing of this T cell receptor (beta chain) was carried out in a study of regulatory T cells in long-lasting Graves disease. Study context: Patients with new Graves' disease had used antithyroid drugs below 3 months.

Time point: newly diagnosed GD, antithyroid drugs for less than 3 months. PBMC RNA was the source of the TCR library. This clonotype was observed a handful of times. V was clipped by 1 base and J by 11 bases, with 16 bases between them. CDR1 SGHTA and CDR2 FQGNSA come from the germline V gene. The CDR3 sequence is 14 residues long. Arm-PCR of CDR3 regions and iRepertoire HTBI primers were the basis on which TCR beta libraries were built. MiXCR, applied by TCRdb to the multiplex PCR reads, yields one record per CDR3 protein. The sample records over 500,000 distinct CDR3 sequences, approximately 15% being singletons. A further study also used this sample, focusing on T cells in Graves' hyperthyroidism and ophthalmopathy.

The chain couples TRBV7-2 to TRBJ2-3; D is possibly TRBD1 or TRBD2 (5 bases each). This material consisted of peripheral blood mononuclear cells (PBMCs), taken at new diagnosis, from a patient treated with antithyroid drugs. The receptor's source is a woman aged 25 to 39 with Graves disease. The CDR3 DNA is TGTGCCAGCAGCTTAGGGGGGTCCACCCCACAGCAGTATTTT. Its protein is CASSLGGSTPQQYF.